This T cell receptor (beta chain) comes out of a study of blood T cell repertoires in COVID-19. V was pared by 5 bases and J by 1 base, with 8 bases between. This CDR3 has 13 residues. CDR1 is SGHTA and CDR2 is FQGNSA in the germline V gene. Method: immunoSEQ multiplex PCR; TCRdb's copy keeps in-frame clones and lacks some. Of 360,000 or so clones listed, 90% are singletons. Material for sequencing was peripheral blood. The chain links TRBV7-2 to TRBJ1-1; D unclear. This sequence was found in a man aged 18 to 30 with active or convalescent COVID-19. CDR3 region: CASSVTGNTEAFF. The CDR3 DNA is TGTGCCAGCAGCGTTACTGGGAACACTGAAGCTTTCTTT.